This T cell receptor (beta chain) is from a study of T cell responses to AZD1222 COVID-19 vaccine. Sequencing was performed with immunoSEQ multiplex PCR; in TCRdb, only in-frame clones are kept and a portion is missing. The data contain 130,000 or so clones, around 94% of them singletons. The TCR comes from an adult in good health. The source material was peripheral blood, sampled on day 0 of AZD1222 vaccination.

DNA of the CDR3: TGTGCCAGCAGCTCCCGACAGGGGGAACCCTATGGCTACACCTTC. Translating gives CASSSRQGEPYGYTF. The J gene is TRBJ1-2, the V gene TRBV5-5; the match to TRBD1 covers 9 bases. CDR1 SGHKS and CDR2 YYEKEE come from the germline V gene (reference sequence). Losses at the gene ends were 3 bases for V and 4 bases for J; bases not matched to a gene: 7. The CDR3 totals 15 residues.